The 32 T cell receptor beta chains in this list originate from one sample, sequenced in a study of T cells after yellow fever vaccination. TCRdb redid the calling of the 5' RACE reads with MiXCR, one entry per CDR3 protein. The data show hundreds of thousands of distinct CDR3 sequences, 15% to 20% seen once. The sample consisted of PBMCs, taken 15 days after the yellow fever booster vaccination. These receptors were taken from a man aged 25-45 years who received the YFV17D yellow fever vaccine.

J is TRBJ1-1 and V is TRBV6-2 or TRBV6-3, with 9 nucleotides matching TRBD1. This CDR3 has 14 amino acids. Germline V gene data show CDR1 as MNHEY and CDR2 as SVGEGT. V trimming: 6 bases; J trimming: 0 bases; junction bases outside the gene matches: 2. This CDR3 is CASRDRGLNTEAFF. The CDR3 region has the DNA TGTGCCAGCAGGGACAGGGGCCTGAACACTGAAGCTTTCTTT.

The rearrangement joins TRBV12-3 or TRBV12-4 to TRBJ1-3; 11 bases match TRBD1. The CDR3 extends over 15 amino acids. V dropped 8 bases and J dropped 0; count of bases not matched to a gene: 3. CDR3 bases: TGTGCCAGCGGGGACAGGGGGAACTCTGGAAACACCATATATTTT. It is translated as CASGDRGNSGNTIYF.

The rearrangement joins TRBV4-3 to TRBJ2-5; 11 bases map to TRBD2. Per germline, CDR1 LGHNA and CDR2 YSLEER. V dropped 1 base and J dropped 5; count of bases not matched to a gene: 18. This CDR3 region has 20 residues. The CDR3 protein is CASSQGFRTSGWSGSETQYF. The DNA of the CDR3 is TGCGCCAGCAGCCAAGGCTTCCGGACTAGCGGGTGGTCGGGATCGGAGACCCAGTACTTC.

The J gene is TRBJ1-4, the V gene TRBV12-3 or TRBV12-4; no clear D. The CDR3 is made up of 12 amino acids. V was trimmed by 2 bases and J by 7 bases, leaving 5 bases between them. The chain's CDR3 is CASSLLREKLFF. CDR3 nucleotide sequence: TGTGCCAGCAGTTTACTACGTGAAAAACTGTTTTTT.

The chain joins TRBV4-3 to TRBJ2-1; TRBD1 matches 9 bases. The CDR3 contains 15 residues. V was pared by 5 bases and J by 3 bases, with 5 bases of the junction left unmatched. In germline, CDR1 is LGHNA, CDR2 YSLEER. CDR3 nucleotides: TGCGCCAGCAGCGTCCGGGACAGGGACTACAATGAGCAGTTCTTC. It codes for CASSVRDRDYNEQFF.

The chain has TRBV5-1 and TRBJ2-3; a possible D gene is TRBD2 (6 bases). Between the trimmed V and J ends, which lost 4 bases and 0 bases, there was a span of 12 bases. The germline gives CDR1 SGHRS, CDR2 YFSETQ. The CDR3 has 15 amino acids. The chain's CDR3 is CASSLAPGSTDTQYF. CDR3 DNA: TGCGCCAGCAGCCTAGCGCCCGGAAGCACAGATACGCAGTATTTT.

This chain connects TRBV12-3 or TRBV12-4 to TRBJ2-5; 7 bases map to TRBD1. Trimming removed 6 bases from V and 2 bases from J; junction bases left unmatched: 9. The CDR3 is 15 amino acids. CDR3 region: CASSRNRGQQETQYF. In nucleotides, the CDR3 is TGTGCCAGCAGCAGAAACAGGGGTCAACAAGAGACCCAGTACTTC.

This clonotype was seen a handful of times. This chain joins TRBV18 and TRBJ2-7, with 7 positions matching TRBD1. This CDR3 comprises 12 residues. Germline trimming cut 4 bases from V and 5 bases from J; bases unmatched to any gene: 2. The germline CDR1 and CDR2 sequences are KGHSH and LQKENI. For the CDR3, the DNA is TGTGCCAGCTCACGGGACAGTAACGAGCAGTACTTC. Protein: CASSRDSNEQYF.

The table lists this clonotype with a few counts. The J gene is TRBJ2-7, the V gene TRBV20-1; D is undetermined. The CDR3 covers 13 residues. The germline CDR1 and CDR2 sequences are DFQATT and SNEGSKA (reference sequence). Trimming took 1 base from V and 3 from J, leaving 10 bases between them. The CDR3 DNA is TGCAGTGCTAGAGTTAGGGTGGGCTACGAGCAGTACTTC. Protein: CSARVRVGYEQYF.

The chain combines TRBV29-1 with TRBJ2-7, with 12 bases matching TRBD2. The CDR3 loop spans 15 amino acids. The junction had 8 bases not matched to a gene; V was cut back by 6 bases and J by 2 bases. Germline values: CDR1 SQVTM, CDR2 ANQGSEA. CDR3 DNA: TGCAGCGTAGAAACTAGCGGGAGGACCACCTACGAGCAGTACTTC. Translated, it gives CSVETSGRTTYEQYF.

This sequence joins TRBV7-9 and TRBJ1-1, with a tentative D call TRBD1 (6 bases). Trimming cost V 8 bases and J 1 base, with 11 bases left between them. The CDR3 extends over 13 amino acids. Germline V lookup: CDR1 SEHNR, CDR2 FQNEAQ (reference sequence). This CDR3 is CASWEGGNTEAFF. The CDR3, as DNA: TGTGCCAGCTGGGAGGGGGGGAACACTGAAGCTTTCTTT. Full variable domain (outside the CDR3, taken from reference TRBV7-9 and TRBJ1-1): DTGVSQNPRHKITKRGQNVTFRCDPISEHNRLYWYRQTLGQGPEFLTYFQNEAQLEKSRLLSDRFSAERPKGSFSTLEIQRTEQGDSAMYLCASWEGGNTEAFFGQGTRLTVV.

The chain combines TRBV24-1 with TRBJ2-3; possible D gene TRBD1, 5 bases. V lost 3 bases and J lost 0, with 15 bases in between. In germline, CDR1 is KGHDR, CDR2 SFDVKD. This CDR3 has 17 residues. CDR3 DNA: TGTGCCACCAGTGATCAGACAGTTTTCTCTAGCACAGATACGCAGTATTTT. Protein sequence: CATSDQTVFSSTDTQYF.

The genes are TRBV7-9 and TRBJ2-7, with 14 bases matching TRBD2. The junction had 5 bases not matched to a gene; V was cut back by 4 bases and J by 0 bases. The germline CDR1 and CDR2 sequences are SEHNR and FQNEAQ (reference sequence). There are 17 residues in the CDR3. The CDR3 region is CASSWGLAGESSYEQYF. In DNA form, the CDR3 reads TGTGCCAGCAGCTGGGGACTAGCGGGAGAGAGCTCCTACGAGCAGTACTTC.

The V and J genes are TRBV16 and TRBJ2-7; D perhaps matches TRBD2 (5 bases). The V gene's germline CDR1 is KGHSY and CDR2 FQNENV. The CDR3 runs to 13 residues. V gave up 8 bases and J gave up 2 bases, with 13 bases separating them. CDR3: CASSGLSTYEQYF. CDR3 nucleotide sequence: TGTGCCAGCTCCGGACTCTCAACCTACGAGCAGTACTTC.

The V and J genes are TRBV29-1 and TRBJ2-3; tentative D call: TRBD1 (6 bases). The CDR3 length is 13 residues. CDR1 and CDR2 (germline): SQVTM, ANQGSEA. Trimming took off 7 bases at V and 5 bases at J, with 16 bases between the two ends. The CDR3 region is CSAVTGRGDTQYF. The DNA of the CDR3 is TGCAGCGCTGTGACAGGACGGGGAGATACGCAGTATTTT.

In DNA form, the CDR3 reads TGTGCCAGCAGCAAGCGGGGAGACGACGAAATAGCCAAAAACATTCAGTACTTC. Protein sequence: CASSKRGDDEIAKNIQYF. The chain combines TRBV12-3 or TRBV12-4 with TRBJ2-4, with 7 bases identical to TRBD2. The CDR3 covers 18 residues. The ends lost 6 bases at V and 0 bases at J; junction bases unmatched: 14.

This clonotype was seen only a few times. J is TRBJ2-2 and V is TRBV11-2; 7 positions agree with TRBD2. The CDR3 is 17 amino acids. Germline V gene data show CDR1 as SGHAT and CDR2 as FQNNGV. V shed 3 bases and J 2 bases; nucleotides not matched to a gene: 9. The CDR3 spells CASSFEGTMPNTGELFF. As DNA, the CDR3 is TGTGCCAGCAGCTTCGAGGGGACTATGCCCAACACCGGGGAGCTGTTTTTT.

The chain is built from TRBV12-3 or TRBV12-4 and TRBJ1-1, with 8 bases that match TRBD1. V dropped 4 bases and J dropped 12; count of bases not matched to a gene: 4. CDR3 length equals 11 residues. As DNA, the CDR3 is TGTGCCAGCAGTTCCAGGGGGCGACCTTTCTTT. Residues: CASSSRGRPFF.

The V call is TRBV19, the J call TRBJ2-1; no clear D. In germline, CDR1 is LNHDA, CDR2 SQIVND (reference sequence). The CDR3 extends over 13 amino acids. Trimming pared 5 bases from V and 5 bases from J, leaving 10 bases between. The CDR3 protein is CASSGATHNEQFF. CDR3 DNA sequence: TGTGCCAGTAGTGGAGCGACACACAATGAGCAGTTCTTC.

J is TRBJ2-1 and V is TRBV27; maybe TRBD2 (6 bases). The CDR3 totals 12 residues. Germline values: CDR1 MNHEY, CDR2 SMNVEV (reference sequence). V was shortened by 8 bases and J by 14 bases, with 19 bases between the two germline ends. The CDR3 region is CASRAMGGVKFF. The CDR3 nucleotides read TGTGCCAGCCGGGCGATGGGGGGAGTCAAGTTCTTC.

In this sample, this clonotype turned up a few times. The chain links TRBV20-1 to TRBJ2-1, with 15 bases lining up with TRBD2. The CDR3 covers 16 residues. The V and J ends lost 1 base and 9 bases, in that order; junction bases with no gene match: 7. Germline-derived CDR1 and CDR2 are DFQATT and SNEGSKA (reference sequence). The CDR3 bases are TGCAGTGCTAGAGGCCCGGGACTAGCGGGAGGCGGTGAGCAGTTCTTC. Its translation: CSARGPGLAGGGEQFF.

This clonotype was counted a few times. The V call is TRBV6-1, the J call TRBJ2-3; possibly TRBD1 for D (5 bases). CDR1 and CDR2 (germline): MNHNS, SASEGT. Trimming took off 0 bases at V and 6 bases at J, with 16 bases between the two ends. This CDR3 region has 16 residues. The CDR3 here is CASSEALRGPGDTQYF. CDR3 DNA: TGTGCCAGCAGTGAAGCGCTTCGAGGTCCAGGGGATACGCAGTATTTT.

This chain joins TRBV29-1 and TRBJ2-1; TRBD1 or TRBD2 may be the D gene (5 bases each). V lost 6 bases, J lost 7 bases, and 16 bases lay in between. The CDR3 is 13 amino acids. Germline values: CDR1 SQVTM, CDR2 ANQGSEA. CDR3 protein: CSVDTGARNEQFF. CDR3 sequence (DNA): TGCAGCGTGGATACCGGGGCGAGGAATGAGCAGTTCTTC.

V usage is TRBV11-2 and J usage is TRBJ1-1; D is ambiguous. V gave up 0 bases and J gave up 1 base, with 9 bases separating them. The CDR3 length is 15 residues. CDR1 SGHAT and CDR2 FQNNGV come from the germline V gene. CDR3 DNA: TGTGCCAGCAGCTTAGAACACAGAGGGAACACTGAAGCTTTCTTT. Protein product: CASSLEHRGNTEAFF. Based on the CDR3 plus reference TRBV11-2 and TRBJ1-1, the full variable domain is EAGVAQSPRYKIIEKRQSVAFWCNPISGHATLYWYQQILGQGPKLLIQFQNNGVVDDSQLPKDRFSAERLKGVDSTLKIQPAKLEDSAVYLCASSLEHRGNTEAFFGQGTRLTVV.

This clonotype was detected a few times. This rearrangement joins TRBV7-6 to TRBJ2-2; 8 nucleotides match TRBD1. Germline V gene data show CDR1 as SGHVS and CDR2 as FNYEAQ. After removal of 1 base from V and 4 bases from J, the junction contained 2 bases not matched to a gene. The CDR3 extends over 15 amino acids. CDR3 sequence: CASSLGGQATGELFF. The CDR3 DNA reads TGTGCCAGCAGCTTAGGGGGACAGGCCACCGGGGAGCTGTTTTTT.

This rearrangement joins TRBV7-8 to TRBJ2-3; D not certain. This CDR3 is 13 amino acids long. Germline values: CDR1 SGHVS, CDR2 FQNEAQ. The V gene lost 2 bases and the J gene lost 4 bases, with 7 bases spanning the gap. The CDR3 DNA follows: TGTGCCAGCAGCTTAATTTGGTCAGATACGCAGTATTTT. Translation: CASSLIWSDTQYF. The entire variable domain, with the rest obtained from reference TRBV7-8 and TRBJ2-3, is as follows: GAGVSQSPRYKVAKRGQDVALRCDPISGHVSLFWYQQALGQGPEFLTYFQNEAQLDKSGLPSDRFFAERPEGSVSTLKIQRTQQEDSAVYLCASSLIWSDTQYFGPGTRLTVL.

The table lists this clonotype with a few counts. This chain uses TRBV4-3 with TRBJ2-5; the D gene is possibly TRBD1 (5 bases). From germline, CDR1 is LGHNA and CDR2 YSLEER. The V end was cut by 4 bases, the J end by 0 bases, with 9 bases between. The CDR3 is 14 amino acids. In DNA, the CDR3 is TGCGCCAGCAGCCGGGGCCCGTACCAAGAGACCCAGTACTTC. Amino acids: CASSRGPYQETQYF.

Only a few counts were recorded for this clonotype. The V gene is TRBV21-1, the J gene TRBJ2-5. TRBV21-1 is recorded as a pseudogene. The CDR3 spans 15 residues. CDR3 DNA sequence: TGTGCCAGCAGCAAAGATTTAGGGTTTGGGGAGACCCAGTACTTC. Protein: CASSKDLGFGETQYF.

This rearrangement joins TRBV2 to TRBJ1-2; TRBD1 aligns across 7 bases. Looked up from germline, CDR1 is SNHLY and CDR2 is FYNNEI. V shed 4 bases and J 8 bases; nucleotides not matched to a gene: 7. The CDR3 loop spans 13 amino acids. The CDR3 loop reads CASSAQGYEGYTF. Here the CDR3 DNA reads TGTGCCAGCAGTGCACAGGGGTATGAGGGCTACACCTTC.

J is TRBJ2-2 and V is TRBV18, with no clear D. The length of the CDR3 is 16 residues. The V gene lost 4 bases and the J gene lost 0 bases, with 12 bases spanning the gap. Germline lookup yields CDR1 KGHSH and CDR2 LQKENI. CDR3 sequence (DNA): TGTGCCAGCTCACGTAACCGCTCTCCGAACACCGGGGAGCTGTTTTTT. This encodes CASSRNRSPNTGELFF.

This clonotype was seen a few times. The chain carries TRBV7-2 and TRBJ2-3; weak D call: TRBD2 (6 bases). The CDR3 has 15 amino acids. Trimming took off 2 bases at V and 1 base at J, with 10 bases between the two ends. In germline, CDR1 is SGHTA, CDR2 FQGNSA. In DNA, the CDR3 is TGTGCCAGCAGCTTACTAGCGTTCCGCACAGATACGCAGTATTTT. Translating gives CASSLLAFRTDTQYF.

The chain uses TRBV4-3 and TRBJ2-1; 14 bases match TRBD2. Germline trimming cut 3 bases from V and 4 bases from J; bases unmatched to any gene: 5. CDR3 length equals 17 residues. Germline V lookup: CDR1 LGHNA, CDR2 YSLEER. CDR3 in DNA: TGCGCCAGCAGCCAGGGACTAGCGGGAGCCCCTTACAATGAGCAGTTCTTC. Translated: CASSQGLAGAPYNEQFF.